What follows describes a single T cell receptor beta chain. Per germline, CDR1 MNHEY and CDR2 SVGAGI. The CDR3 runs 15 residues. V dropped 6 bases and J dropped 0; count of bases not matched to a gene: 4. Assay used: immunoSEQ multiplex PCR; TCRdb lists only in-frame clones, some missing. The table records about 670,000 clones, 85% to 90% of them present only once. The data derive from a study of blood T cell repertoires in COVID-19. This TCR was sampled from a woman under 30 with acute or convalescent COVID-19. The chain couples TRBV6-5 to TRBJ2-2, with TRBD1 matching 7 bases. The sequenced material came from peripheral blood. CDR3 protein: CASSGQEPNTGELFF. The CDR3 DNA reads TGTGCCAGCAGCGGACAGGAACCGAACACCGGGGAGCTGTTTTTT.